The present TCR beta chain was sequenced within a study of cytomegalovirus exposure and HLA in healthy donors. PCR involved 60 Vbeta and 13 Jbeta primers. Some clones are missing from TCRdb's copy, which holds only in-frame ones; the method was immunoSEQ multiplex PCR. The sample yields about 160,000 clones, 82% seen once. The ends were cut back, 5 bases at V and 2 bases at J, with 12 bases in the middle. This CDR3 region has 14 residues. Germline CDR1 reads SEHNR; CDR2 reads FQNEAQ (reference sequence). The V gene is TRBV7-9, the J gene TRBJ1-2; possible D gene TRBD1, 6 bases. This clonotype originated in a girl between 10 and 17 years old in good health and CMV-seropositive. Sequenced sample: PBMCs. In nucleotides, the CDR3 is TGTGCCAGCAGCCCGGGGGGGGCAAACTATGGCTACACCTTC. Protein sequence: CASSPGGANYGYTF.